This T cell receptor (beta chain) was sequenced during a study of CD8 T cells in ankylosing spondylitis. This CDR3 contains 15 residues. Germline V gene sequence: CDR1 SGHTA, CDR2 FQGTGA. J gave up 6 bases and V 1 base, and 6 bases lay outside the gene matches. This clonotype was found many times. Quantitative 5'-RACE with molecular barcodes produced the TCR beta libraries. TCRdb reanalysed the 5' RACE reads using MiXCR and keeps one entry per CDR3 protein. The repertoire has under 150,000 distinct CDR3 sequences, approximately 10% of them found once; the top ten carry approximately 3.5%. Sequencing was done on a sample of blood, either unsorted or a sorted T cell fraction (not recorded which). The sequence was obtained from a male donor with ankylosing spondylitis or in good health (not recorded which). The chain combines TRBV7-3 with TRBJ2-1; 7 bases align to TRBD2. The CDR3 nucleotides are TGTGCCAGCAGCTTAAGAGGGACTACCATCAATGAGCAGTTCTTC. Encoded protein: CASSLRGTTINEQFF.